The 10 T cell receptor beta chains below were found in one sample sequenced in a study of blood T cell repertoires in COVID-19. The protocol was immunoSEQ multiplex PCR, while the TCRdb copy is restricted to in-frame clones and leaves out a portion. The table lists roughly 250,000 clones, 70% to 90% of them singletons, with less than 2.5% in the top ten. Specimen: PBMCs or T cells enriched from blood (not recorded which). The origin of the receptors is a woman aged 45-60 years who had recovered from COVID-19.

The sample holds a few counts of this clone. The chain has TRBV20-1 and TRBJ2-7; TRBD2 aligns across 9 bases. The CDR3 runs 14 residues. CDR1 and CDR2 (germline): DFQATT, SNEGSKA (reference sequence). Unmatched junction bases numbered 4, after V lost 3 bases and J lost 1 base. The CDR3 DNA is TGCAGTGCTAGTCGGCTAGCGGGATCCTACGAGCAGTACTTC. Amino acids: CSASRLAGSYEQYF.

V and J are TRBV28 and TRBJ2-1; a weak D match, TRBD1 (6 bases). In germline, CDR1 is MDHEN, CDR2 SYDVKM. The germline V and J ends were trimmed by 3 bases and 2 bases, with 17 bases remaining between them. The CDR3 covers 17 residues. The CDR3: CASSLGRGSVPYNEQFF. CDR3 DNA: TGTGCCAGCAGTTTGGGAAGGGGGTCGGTCCCCTACAATGAGCAGTTCTTC.

The chain links TRBV18 to TRBJ1-1; tentatively, D is TRBD1 (5 bases). The germline CDR1 and CDR2 sequences are KGHSH and LQKENI. There are 14 residues in the CDR3. Trimming left V 3 bases short and J 0 bases short, with 8 bases between. CDR3: CASSPRQLNTEAFF. In DNA form, the CDR3 reads TGTGCCAGCTCACCTCGACAGTTGAACACTGAAGCTTTCTTT.

The CDR3, as DNA: TGTGCTAGTGGGGACAGGGAGTGGGAGCCCCAGCATTTT. Translation: CASGDREWEPQHF. The chain joins TRBV12-5 to TRBJ1-5; TRBD1 matches at 8 bases. The CDR3 length is 13 residues. Germline loops: CDR1 LGHNT, CDR2 FRNRAP. The V gene end was trimmed by 6 bases and the J gene end by 8 bases; junction bases not matched to a gene: 6.

In its sample, this clone was seen a few times. The chain links TRBV28 to TRBJ1-5, with 8 bases identical to TRBD1. CDR3 length equals 16 residues. Germline values: CDR1 MDHEN, CDR2 SYDVKM. Trimming cost V 6 bases and J 2 bases; bases outside gene matches: 9. In DNA form, the CDR3 reads TGTGCCAGCAGAGTCAGGGGGCTATGGGGCAATCAGCCCCAGCATTTT. Translation gives CASRVRGLWGNQPQHF.

This clone was seen more than once but under ten times. V and J are TRBV28 and TRBJ1-5; 10 bases are shared with TRBD1. The CDR3 runs 14 residues. Germline trimming cut 3 bases from V and 7 bases from J; bases unmatched to any gene: 3. Germline V gives CDR1 MDHEN, CDR2 SYDVKM. The CDR3 DNA sequence: TGTGCCAGCAGTTTGGCGACAGGGGGCCAGCCCCAGCATTTT. Translation: CASSLATGGQPQHF.

This chain links TRBV11-3 with TRBJ2-1, with 13 bases lining up with TRBD2. The J segment lost 6 bases and the V segment lost 1 base, leaving 6 bases of the junction unmatched. The CDR3 contains 17 residues. CDR1 and CDR2 from the germline V gene are SGHNT and YENEEA. Here the CDR3 reads CASSLGAGTSGANEQFF. CDR3 in DNA: TGTGCCAGCAGCTTAGGGGCCGGGACTAGCGGGGCCAATGAGCAGTTCTTC.

A few counts support this clone. This chain uses TRBV18 with TRBJ2-1; 7 nucleotides align to TRBD2. Germline values: CDR1 KGHSH, CDR2 LQKENI. The CDR3 has 16 residues. V dropped 3 bases and J dropped 7; count of bases not matched to a gene: 12. CDR3 bases: TGTGCCAGCTCACCCGTCGTAGGCGGGAGAGGGAATGAGCAGTTCTTC. Translation: CASSPVVGGRGNEQFF.

The chain combines TRBV5-1 with TRBJ2-7; D possibly corresponds to TRBD1 (6 bases). V was cut by 1 base and J by 0 bases, with 11 bases left in between. The germline V gene encodes CDR1 SGHRS and CDR2 YFSETQ. The CDR3 is made up of 15 amino acids. The CDR3 region has the DNA TGCGCCAGCAGCTTGAGGGGGACCTCCTCCTACGAGCAGTACTTC. It codes for CASSLRGTSSYEQYF.

The CDR3, as DNA: TGTGCCAGCAGCTCGACATTGGGGACCGGACTACAAAAACTGTTTTTT. It is translated as CASSSTLGTGLQKLFF. The chain carries TRBV5-5 and TRBJ1-4, with D possibly being TRBD1 (5 bases). The germline V gene has CDR1 SGHKS and CDR2 YYEKEE (reference sequence). The CDR3 extends over 16 amino acids. Trimming removed 3 bases at V and 9 bases at J, with 21 bases between. The full variable domain, its missing parts supplied by reference TRBV5-5 and TRBJ1-4, is DAGVTQSPTHLIKTRGQQVTLRCSPISGHKSVSWYQQVLGQGPQFIFQYYEKEERGRGNFPDRFSARQFPNYSSELNVNALLLGDSALYLCASSSTLGTGLQKLFFGSGTQLSVL.